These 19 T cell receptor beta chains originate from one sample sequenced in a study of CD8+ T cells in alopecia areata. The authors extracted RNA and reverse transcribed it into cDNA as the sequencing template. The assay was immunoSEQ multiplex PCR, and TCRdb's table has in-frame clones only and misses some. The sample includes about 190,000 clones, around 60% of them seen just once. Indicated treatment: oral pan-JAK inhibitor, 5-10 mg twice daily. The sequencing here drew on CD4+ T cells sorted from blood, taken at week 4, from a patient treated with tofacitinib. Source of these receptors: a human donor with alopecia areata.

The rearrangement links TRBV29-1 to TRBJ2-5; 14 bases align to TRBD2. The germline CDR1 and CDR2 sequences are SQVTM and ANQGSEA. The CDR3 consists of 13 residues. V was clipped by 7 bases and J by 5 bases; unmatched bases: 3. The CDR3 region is CSGGLAGGETQYF. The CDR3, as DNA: TGCAGCGGCGGACTAGCGGGAGGCGAGACCCAGTACTTC.

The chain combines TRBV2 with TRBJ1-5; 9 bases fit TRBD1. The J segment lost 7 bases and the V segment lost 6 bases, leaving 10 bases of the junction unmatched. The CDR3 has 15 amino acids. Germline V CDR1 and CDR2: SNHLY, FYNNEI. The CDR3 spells CASRGGDRVGQPQHF. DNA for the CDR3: TGTGCCAGCAGGGGCGGGGACAGGGTAGGGCAGCCCCAGCATTTT.

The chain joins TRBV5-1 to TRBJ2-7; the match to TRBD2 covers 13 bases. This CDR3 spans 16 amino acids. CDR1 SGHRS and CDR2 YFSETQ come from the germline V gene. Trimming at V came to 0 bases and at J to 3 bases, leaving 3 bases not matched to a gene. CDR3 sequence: CASSLAGTSGNYEQYF. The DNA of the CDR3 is TGCGCCAGCAGCTTGGCCGGGACTAGCGGGAACTACGAGCAGTACTTC.

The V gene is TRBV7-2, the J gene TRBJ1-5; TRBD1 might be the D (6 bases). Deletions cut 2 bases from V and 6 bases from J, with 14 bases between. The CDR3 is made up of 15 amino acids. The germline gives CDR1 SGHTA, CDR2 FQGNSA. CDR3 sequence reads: CASSLLGHLAQPQHF. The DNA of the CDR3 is TGTGCCAGCAGCTTATTGGGACACCTAGCTCAGCCCCAGCATTTT.

In nucleotides, the CDR3 is TGTGCCACCAGCAGAGATTACTGGAGGACGAGCGGGAAGGTAGATACGCAGTATTTT. Its translation: CATSRDYWRTSGKVDTQYF. The chain joins TRBV15 to TRBJ2-3; 7 bases fit TRBD2. Germline V gene data show CDR1 as LNHNV and CDR2 as YYDKDF (reference sequence). The CDR3 totals 19 residues. V dropped 0 bases and J dropped 5; count of bases not matched to a gene: 17. Supplemented by reference TRBV15 and TRBJ2-3, the full variable domain reads DAMVIQNPRYQVTQFGKPVTLSCSQTLNHNVMYWYQQKSSQAPKLLFHYYDKDFNNEADTPDNFQSRRPNTSFCFLDIRSPGLGDTAMYLCATSRDYWRTSGKVDTQYFGPGTRLTVL.

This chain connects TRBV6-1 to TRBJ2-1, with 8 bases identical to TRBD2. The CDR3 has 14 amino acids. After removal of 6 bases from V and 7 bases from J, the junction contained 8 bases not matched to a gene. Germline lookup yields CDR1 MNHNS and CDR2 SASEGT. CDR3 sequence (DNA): TGTGCCAGCAGGCGAACTAGCGGTGGGAATGAGCAGTTCTTC. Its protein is CASRRTSGGNEQFF.

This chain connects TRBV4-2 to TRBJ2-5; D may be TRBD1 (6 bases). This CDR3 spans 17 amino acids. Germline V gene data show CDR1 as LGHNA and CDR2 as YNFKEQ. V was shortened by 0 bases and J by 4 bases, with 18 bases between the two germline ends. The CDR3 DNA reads TGTGCCAGCAGCCAAGATGACCGATGGGGGCGGAGAGAGACCCAGTACTTC. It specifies CASSQDDRWGRRETQYF.

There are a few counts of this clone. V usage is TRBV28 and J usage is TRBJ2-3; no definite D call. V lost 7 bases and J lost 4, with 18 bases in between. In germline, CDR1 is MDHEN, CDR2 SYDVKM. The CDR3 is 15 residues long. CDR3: CASIPLSVDADTQYF. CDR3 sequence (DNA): TGTGCCAGCATACCTCTATCGGTTGACGCAGATACGCAGTATTTT.

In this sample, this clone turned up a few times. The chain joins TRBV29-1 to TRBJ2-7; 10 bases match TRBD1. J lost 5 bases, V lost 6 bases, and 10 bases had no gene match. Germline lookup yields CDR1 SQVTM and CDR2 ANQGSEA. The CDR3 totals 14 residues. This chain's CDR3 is CSVVPGQGYHEQYF. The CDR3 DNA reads TGCAGCGTCGTACCGGGACAGGGGTACCACGAGCAGTACTTC.

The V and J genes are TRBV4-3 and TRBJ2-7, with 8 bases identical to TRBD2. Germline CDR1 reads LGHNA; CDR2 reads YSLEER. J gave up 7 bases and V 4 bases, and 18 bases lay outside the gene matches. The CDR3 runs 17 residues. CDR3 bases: TGCGCCAGCAGCCCCCAGCGTGGAAGCGGGAGTTCCTTAGAGCAGTACTTC. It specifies CASSPQRGSGSSLEQYF.

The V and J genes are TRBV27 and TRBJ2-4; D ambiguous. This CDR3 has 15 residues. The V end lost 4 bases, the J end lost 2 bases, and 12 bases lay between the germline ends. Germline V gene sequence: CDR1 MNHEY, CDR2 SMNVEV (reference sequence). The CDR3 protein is CASSSLGRSKNIQYF. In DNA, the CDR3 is TGTGCCAGCAGTTCCCTGGGAAGATCCAAAAACATTCAGTACTTC.

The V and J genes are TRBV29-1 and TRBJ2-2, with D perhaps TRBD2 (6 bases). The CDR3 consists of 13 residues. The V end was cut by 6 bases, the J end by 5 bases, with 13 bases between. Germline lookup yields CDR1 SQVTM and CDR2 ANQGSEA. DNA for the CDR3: TGCAGCGTAGGGGTGGGAGGTACCGGGGAGCTGTTTTTT. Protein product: CSVGVGGTGELFF.

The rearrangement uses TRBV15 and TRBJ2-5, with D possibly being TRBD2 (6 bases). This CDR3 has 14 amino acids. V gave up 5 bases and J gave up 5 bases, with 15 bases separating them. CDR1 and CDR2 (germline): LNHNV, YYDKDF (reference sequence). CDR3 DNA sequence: TGTGCCACCAGCGCAAACGGGGGTCCGGAGACCCAGTACTTC. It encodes CATSANGGPETQYF.

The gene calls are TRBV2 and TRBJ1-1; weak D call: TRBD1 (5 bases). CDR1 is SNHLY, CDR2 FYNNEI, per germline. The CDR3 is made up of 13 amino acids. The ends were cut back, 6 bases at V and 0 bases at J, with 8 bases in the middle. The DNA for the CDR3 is TGTGCCAGCAGCACGGACATGAACACTGAAGCTTTCTTT. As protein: CASSTDMNTEAFF.

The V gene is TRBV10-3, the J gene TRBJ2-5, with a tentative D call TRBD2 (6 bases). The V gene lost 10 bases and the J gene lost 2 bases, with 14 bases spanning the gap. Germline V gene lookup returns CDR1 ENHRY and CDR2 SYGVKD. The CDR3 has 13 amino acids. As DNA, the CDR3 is TGTGCCACAGCGCAGGGACTTCAAGAGACCCAGTACTTC. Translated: CATAQGLQETQYF.

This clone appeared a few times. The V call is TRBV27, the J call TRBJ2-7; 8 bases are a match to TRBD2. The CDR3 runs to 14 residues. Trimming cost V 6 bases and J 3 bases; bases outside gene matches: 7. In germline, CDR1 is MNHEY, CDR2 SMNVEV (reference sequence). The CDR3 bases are TGTGCCAGCAGGACGGGAGGGTCGGTCTACGAGCAGTACTTC. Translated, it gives CASRTGGSVYEQYF.

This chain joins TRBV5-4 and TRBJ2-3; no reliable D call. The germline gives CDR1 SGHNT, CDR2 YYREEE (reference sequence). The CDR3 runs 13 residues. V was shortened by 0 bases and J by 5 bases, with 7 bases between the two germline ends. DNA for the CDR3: TGTGCCAGCAGCTTGGTAGGGTTAGATACGCAGTATTTT. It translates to CASSLVGLDTQYF.

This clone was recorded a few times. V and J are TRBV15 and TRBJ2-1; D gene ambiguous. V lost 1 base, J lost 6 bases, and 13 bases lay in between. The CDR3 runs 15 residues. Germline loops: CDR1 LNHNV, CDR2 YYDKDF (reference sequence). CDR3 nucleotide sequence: TGTGCCACCAGCAGAGCGCAACCCTTTTCCAATGAGCAGTTCTTC. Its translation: CATSRAQPFSNEQFF.

CDR3 in amino acids: CATSRDRRGNTF. CDR3 sequence (DNA): TGTGCCACCAGCAGAGATCGCAGGGGGAACACCTTC. The gene calls are TRBV15 and TRBJ1-2; 7 bases line up with TRBD1. The germline V gene has CDR1 LNHNV and CDR2 YYDKDF (reference sequence). J gave up 12 bases and V 0 bases, and 4 bases lay outside the gene matches. The CDR3 is made up of 12 amino acids.